The 20 T cell receptor beta chains reported below all come from one sample, sequenced in a study of T cells in Graves' hyperthyroidism and ophthalmopathy. There were TCR beta CDR3 regions amplified from RNA transcripts. HTBI primers drove first-round RT-PCR of the TCR CDR3. TCRdb recomputed calls from the multiplex PCR reads with MiXCR, one row per CDR3 protein. The data hold roughly 660,000 distinct CDR3 sequences, with roughly 17% observed a single time. The sample taken for sequencing was blood. All receptors come from a man aged 50 to 60 with Graves' hyperthyroidism.

This clonotype was picked up a small number of times. The chain combines TRBV15 with TRBJ2-7, with D maybe TRBD2 (6 bases). Germline V gene data show CDR1 as LNHNV and CDR2 as YYDKDF (reference sequence). The ends were cut back, 5 bases at V and 2 bases at J, with 13 bases in the middle. CDR3 length: 14 amino acids. The CDR3: CATSALGGTYEQYF. The DNA of the CDR3 is TGTGCCACCAGCGCCCTGGGGGGTACCTACGAGCAGTACTTC. The variable domain in full, with the rest retrieved from reference TRBV15 and TRBJ2-7, is DAMVIQNPRYQVTQFGKPVTLSCSQTLNHNVMYWYQQKSSQAPKLLFHYYDKDFNNEADTPDNFQSRRPNTSFCFLDIRSPGLGDTAMYLCATSALGGTYEQYFGPGTRLTVT.

V gene TRBV5-5 combines with J gene TRBJ2-7; D might be TRBD1 (6 bases). The CDR3 is 14 residues long. Germline CDR1 reads SGHKS; CDR2 reads YYEKEE (reference sequence). Trimming cost V 2 bases and J 5 bases, with 14 bases left between them. Written as DNA, the CDR3 is TGTGCCAGCAGCTTTTGGGACACGGGCCACGAGCAGTACTTC. Amino acids: CASSFWDTGHEQYF.

This clonotype showed up many times. CDR3 amino acids: CASSLGASHHNEQFF. CDR3 bases: TGTGCCAGCAGTTTGGGGGCCTCTCACCACAATGAGCAGTTCTTC. The V call is TRBV27, the J call TRBJ2-1, with D perhaps matching TRBD1 (6 bases). The CDR3 runs to 15 residues. V was pared by 3 bases and J by 5 bases, with 14 bases between. CDR1 and CDR2 (germline): MNHEY, SMNVEV (reference sequence).

This clonotype came up a few times. The genes are TRBV6-2 or TRBV6-3 and TRBJ2-1, with 7 positions matching TRBD2. The ends lost 8 bases at V and 4 bases at J; junction bases unmatched: 8. CDR1 is MNHEY and CDR2 is SVGEGT in the germline V gene. CDR3 size: 14 residues. The CDR3 DNA sequence: TGTGCCAGCGACAGCGGGGCTGGATACAATGAGCAGTTCTTC. Translation gives CASDSGAGYNEQFF.

This clonotype was counted many times. CDR3 DNA: TGTGCTAGTGGTTTGGGAATGAACACTGAAGCTTTCTTT. It translates to CASGLGMNTEAFF. The genes are TRBV12-5 and TRBJ1-1; D gene unclear. V lost 1 base to trimming and J lost 0 bases, with 3 bases between them. The CDR3 totals 13 residues. Germline loops: CDR1 LGHNT, CDR2 FRNRAP.

This clonotype showed up many times. The CDR3, as DNA: TGTGCCGGAAGGACTAGCGGGACTGATGAGCAGTTCTTC. Residues: CAGRTSGTDEQFF. The chain uses TRBV2 and TRBJ2-1; 12 bases fit TRBD2. V shed 11 bases, J shed 8 bases, and the junction held 7 bases outside the gene matches. Germline lookup yields CDR1 SNHLY and CDR2 FYNNEI. The CDR3 contains 13 residues. Using reference TRBV2 and TRBJ2-1 for the parts outside the CDR3, the full variable domain is EPEVTQTPSHQVTQMGQEVILRCVPISNHLYFYWYRQILGQKVEFLVSFYNNEISEKSEIFDDQFSVERPDGSNFTLKIRSTKLEDSAMYFCAGRTSGTDEQFFGPGTRLTVL.

This clonotype has just a few counts. V and J are TRBV3-1 and TRBJ2-2, with 10 nucleotides matching TRBD2. Per the germline V gene, CDR1 is LGHDT and CDR2 is YNNKEL (reference sequence). J was trimmed by 4 bases and V by 1 base; bases with no gene match: 3. This CDR3 contains 16 residues. In DNA form, the CDR3 reads TGTGCCAGCAGCCAAGGACTAGCGGGTATCACCGGGGAGCTGTTTTTT. Its protein is CASSQGLAGITGELFF.

This clonotype was seen a few times. The chain employs TRBV14 and TRBJ2-3; D gene ambiguous. This CDR3 is built from 13 residues. Per the germline V gene, CDR1 is SGHDN and CDR2 is FVKESK. The V end lost 1 base, the J end lost 10 bases, and 12 bases lay between the germline ends. The CDR3 nucleotides read TGTGCCAGCAGCCAAGTTTTAGATGATGCGCAGTATTTT. Residues: CASSQVLDDAQYF.

Ten or more counts support this clonotype. The chain couples TRBV7-9 to TRBJ1-1; no firm D call. V lost 5 bases and J lost 6, with 13 bases in between. The CDR3 sequence is 13 residues long. Germline-derived CDR1 and CDR2 are SEHNR and FQNEAQ (reference sequence). CDR3 in DNA: TGTGCCAGCAGCCCTCGTACAGTGCCTGAAGCTTTCTTT. Amino acids: CASSPRTVPEAFF.

This clonotype appeared many times. The genes are TRBV6-1 and TRBJ2-2; D unclear. This CDR3 is 13 amino acids long. The ends were cut back, 6 bases at V and 3 bases at J, with 8 bases in the middle. Germline CDR1 is MNHNS and CDR2 is SASEGT. CDR3: CASSLDHTGELFF. In DNA, the CDR3 is TGTGCCAGCAGCCTTGACCACACCGGGGAGCTGTTTTTT.

The chain is built from TRBV5-1 and TRBJ2-1; TRBD2 aligns across 9 bases. Germline CDR1 SGHRS, CDR2 YFSETQ. J was trimmed by 0 bases and V by 0 bases; bases with no gene match: 7. This CDR3 is built from 18 residues. The CDR3 is CASSLGWGSGSSYNEQFF. DNA for the CDR3: TGCGCCAGCAGCTTGGGGTGGGGTAGCGGGAGCTCCTACAATGAGCAGTTCTTC. Based on the CDR3 plus reference TRBV5-1 and TRBJ2-1, the full variable domain is KAGVTQTPRYLIKTRGQQVTLSCSPISGHRSVSWYQQTPGQGLQFLFEYFSETQRNKGNFPGRFSGRQFSNSRSEMNVSTLELGDSALYLCASSLGWGSGSSYNEQFFGPGTRLTVL.

Many counts were recorded for this clonotype. The chain combines TRBV28 with TRBJ2-5; maybe TRBD1 (5 bases). Trimming removed 1 base from V and 3 bases from J, with 15 bases in between. CDR1 and CDR2 (germline): MDHEN, SYDVKM. The CDR3 extends over 16 amino acids. In nucleotides, the CDR3 is TGTGCCAGCAGTTTATTCATGTTAAGGGGAAAAGAGACCCAGTACTTC. Translated: CASSLFMLRGKETQYF. Looking up the rest from reference TRBV28 and TRBJ2-5 gives the full variable domain: DVKVTQSSRYLVKRTGEKVFLECVQDMDHENMFWYRQDPGLGLRLIYFSYDVKMKEKGDIPEGYSVSREKKERFSLILESASTNQTSMYLCASSLFMLRGKETQYFGPGTRLLVL.

The chain combines TRBV7-8 with TRBJ2-7, with D possibly being TRBD1 or TRBD2 (8 bases each). CDR1 SGHVS and CDR2 FQNEAQ come from the germline V gene. Trimming cost V 2 bases and J 3 bases, with 29 bases left between them. CDR3 length equals 20 residues. CDR3 bases: TGTGCCAGCAGCTTATGGGGCGGGAGGCAGGGGGCTCCCGGGTTCTACGAGCAGTACTTC. As protein: CASSLWGGRQGAPGFYEQYF.

The V and J genes are TRBV6-1 and TRBJ1-1, with D possibly being TRBD1 (6 bases). V lost 7 bases and J 7 bases, leaving 16 bases between the germline ends. The germline CDR1 and CDR2 sequences are MNHNS and SASEGT. The CDR3 is 13 amino acids. The CDR3 DNA sequence: TGTGCCAGCACCGATTCAAGGACAGATGAAGCTTTCTTT. Its protein product is CASTDSRTDEAFF.

This clonotype was picked up a small number of times. The CDR3 nucleotides read TGTGCCAGCAGTGAATCTGGGGGAGGTAACTATGGCTACACCTTC. Translated, it gives CASSESGGGNYGYTF. The chain is built from TRBV25-1 and TRBJ1-2; D possibly corresponds to TRBD1 (5 bases). Germline assignment: CDR1 MGHDK and CDR2 SYGVNS. The CDR3 has 15 amino acids. V was shortened by 1 base and J by 1 base, with 10 bases between the two germline ends.

This clonotype was counted at least ten times. This chain uses TRBV27 with TRBJ2-3; the match to TRBD2 covers 10 bases. The CDR3 covers 18 residues. Unmatched junction bases numbered 10, after V lost 2 bases and J lost 2 bases. Germline V CDR1 and CDR2: MNHEY, SMNVEV (reference sequence). The CDR3 nucleotides read TGTGCCAGCAGTTTAGCGGGACTAGCGAGCTACCACACAGATACGCAGTATTTT. Translated: CASSLAGLASYHTDTQYF.

This clonotype was seen ten or more times. The chain combines TRBV7-9 with TRBJ2-5; unclear D gene. The germline V and J ends were trimmed by 5 bases and 5 bases, with 15 bases remaining between them. The CDR3 is 14 amino acids. Germline CDR1 is SEHNR and CDR2 is FQNEAQ (reference sequence). The CDR3 region is CASSLTSGGETQYF. In nucleotides, the CDR3 is TGTGCCAGCAGCCTCACCTCGGGTGGGGAGACCCAGTACTTC.

This clonotype occurred many times. The chain carries TRBV12-3 or TRBV12-4 and TRBJ1-2; TRBD1 agrees at 10 bases. The junction had 2 bases not matched to a gene; V was cut back by 3 bases and J by 7 bases. There are 13 residues in the CDR3. CDR3 loop: CASSFRDRGGYTF. The CDR3 region has the DNA TGTGCCAGCAGTTTTAGGGACAGGGGTGGCTACACCTTC.

This clonotype appeared many times. The J gene is TRBJ2-5, the V gene TRBV20-1; 8 bases match TRBD1. The CDR3 loop spans 16 amino acids. Germline lookup yields CDR1 DFQATT and CDR2 SNEGSKA (reference sequence). V lost 6 bases and J lost 5; bases outside the gene matches: 17. CDR3 loop: CSASRQGNLRVETQYF. CDR3 nucleotides: TGCAGTGCATCCCGACAGGGGAATTTGAGAGTTGAGACCCAGTACTTC.

There are many counts of this clonotype. J is TRBJ1-2 and V is TRBV14; a weak D match, TRBD1 (6 bases). CDR3 length: 13 amino acids. Germline loops: CDR1 SGHDN, CDR2 FVKESK. V lost 3 bases and J lost 4, with 9 bases in between. The CDR3 here is CASSQDRIYGYTF. In DNA, the CDR3 is TGTGCCAGCAGCCAGGACAGAATCTATGGCTACACCTTC.